Each of the 12 T cell receptor beta chains below was sequenced from the same sample in a study of cytomegalovirus exposure and HLA in healthy donors. The data were produced by immunoSEQ multiplex PCR, yet TCRdb's version contains in-frame clones alone and is incomplete. In the table there are 250,000 to 350,000 clones, roughly 88% of which are singletons. Material for sequencing was PBMCs. These receptors were taken from a woman aged 18-30 years in good health and CMV-seronegative.

To note about this clone: This CDR3 is also generated by other DNA sequences in the sample. The chain joins TRBV7-2 to TRBJ2-7; 7 bases fit TRBD2. This CDR3 spans 14 amino acids. Germline lookup yields CDR1 SGHTA and CDR2 FQGNSA. Trimming at V came to 5 bases and at J to 1 base, leaving 5 bases not matched to a gene. CDR3 sequence: CASSPGGGSYEQYF. The CDR3 nucleotides are TGTGCCAGCAGCCCAGGCGGGGGATCCTACGAGCAGTACTTC.

The chain links TRBV28 to TRBJ1-1; no clear D. This CDR3 is 12 amino acids long. CDR1 and CDR2 (germline): MDHEN, SYDVKM. The ends were cut back, 3 bases at V and 7 bases at J, with 9 bases in the middle. CDR3 loop: CASSFDTIEAFF. The CDR3, as DNA: TGTGCCAGCAGTTTTGATACTATTGAAGCTTTCTTT.

The rearrangement links TRBV27 to TRBJ1-5; 7 positions match TRBD1. V lost 3 bases to trimming and J lost 5 bases; unmatched junction nucleotides: 7. The germline CDR1 and CDR2 sequences are MNHEY and SMNVEV (reference sequence). The CDR3 contains 15 residues. The CDR3 spells CASSFTGTAYQPQHF. The CDR3 nucleotides read TGTGCCAGCAGTTTCACCGGGACAGCGTATCAGCCCCAGCATTTT.

The rearrangement uses TRBV30 and TRBJ2-1; D might be TRBD2 (6 bases). The CDR3 has 16 residues. Trimming left V 2 bases short and J 0 bases short, with 14 bases between. CDR1 is GTSNPN, CDR2 SVGIG, per germline (reference sequence). The CDR3 DNA reads as TGTGCCTGGAGTTCCCCCGGGGGAAGCTCCTACAATGAGCAGTTCTTC. Its translation: CAWSSPGGSSYNEQFF.

This sequence joins TRBV7-9 and TRBJ2-7; 7 bases are a match to TRBD2. Germline loops: CDR1 SEHNR, CDR2 FQNEAQ (reference sequence). This CDR3 is built from 15 residues. V trimming: 7 bases; J trimming: 2 bases; junction bases outside the gene matches: 11. The CDR3 is CASTRTGGRTYEQYF. The CDR3 DNA follows: TGTGCCAGCACCCGAACGGGAGGACGGACCTACGAGCAGTACTTC.

The rearrangement links TRBV4-3 to TRBJ1-4; weak D call: TRBD1 (5 bases). The CDR3 is 18 residues long. V was clipped by 3 bases and J by 3 bases, with 20 bases between them. The germline CDR1 and CDR2 sequences are LGHNA and YSLEER. In nucleotides, the CDR3 is TGCGCCAGCAGCCAGGAGAGGACGCTGGGGGGATCTAATGAAAAACTGTTTTTT. Amino acid sequence: CASSQERTLGGSNEKLFF.

The V call is TRBV28, the J call TRBJ2-5; weak D call: TRBD2 (6 bases). From germline, CDR1 is MDHEN and CDR2 SYDVKM. The CDR3 is 13 residues long. Trimming removed 10 bases at V and 2 bases at J, with 14 bases between. In DNA form, the CDR3 reads TGTGCCACCGGAGGTAGCGGACAAGAGACCCAGTACTTC. Its protein product is CATGGSGQETQYF.

The chain has TRBV9 and TRBJ2-1; a weak D match, TRBD2 (5 bases). The CDR3 loop spans 13 amino acids. The V and J ends lost 0 bases and 6 bases respectively, with 7 bases between them. Germline CDR1 and CDR2: SGDLS and YYNGEE. The CDR3 is CASSVEDSNEQFF. As DNA, the CDR3 is TGTGCCAGCAGCGTAGAGGACTCCAATGAGCAGTTCTTC.

The chain uses TRBV7-3 and TRBJ2-7; 7 nucleotides agree with TRBD2. V was clipped by 5 bases and J by 2 bases; unmatched bases: 3. The CDR3 is 13 amino acids. Looked up from germline, CDR1 is SGHTA and CDR2 is FQGTGA. CDR3 region: CASSPSGTYEQYF. As DNA, the CDR3 is TGTGCCAGCAGCCCAAGCGGGACCTACGAGCAGTACTTC. The variable domain in full, with the rest retrieved from reference TRBV7-3 and TRBJ2-7, is GAGVSQTPSNKVTEKGKYVELRCDPISGHTALYWYRQSLGQGPEFLIYFQGTGAADDSGLPNDRFFAVRPEGSVSTLKIQRTERGDSAVYLCASSPSGTYEQYFGPGTRLTVT.

This chain uses TRBV27 with TRBJ1-2; TRBD1 is a possible D gene (5 bases). Germline values: CDR1 MNHEY, CDR2 SMNVEV (reference sequence). Trimming left V 4 bases short and J 5 bases short, with 14 bases between. The CDR3 length is 14 residues. The DNA of the CDR3 is TGTGCCAGCAGTTCTAAGGGACTCCGGTATGGCTACACCTTC. It codes for CASSSKGLRYGYTF.

The rearrangement joins TRBV6-5 to TRBJ2-7, with D possibly TRBD1 on 5 matching bases. This CDR3 region has 15 residues. From germline, CDR1 is MNHEY and CDR2 SVGAGI. Trimming shortened V by 2 bases and J by 0 bases, and 11 bases separated the two germline ends. In nucleotides, the CDR3 is TGTGCCAGCAGTTACGGTCCCCAGGGCTCCTACGAGCAGTACTTC. Its translation is CASSYGPQGSYEQYF.

The chain is built from TRBV5-1 and TRBJ1-2, with a tentative D call TRBD1 (6 bases). Germline CDR1 is SGHRS and CDR2 is YFSETQ. Trimming shortened V by 3 bases and J by 2 bases, and 17 bases separated the two germline ends. The CDR3 sequence is 16 residues long. The CDR3, as DNA: TGCGCCAGCAGCTCATTCCGGGACACCAAGAACTATGGCTACACCTTC. Amino acid sequence: CASSSFRDTKNYGYTF.